This T cell receptor beta chain was sequenced in a study of PD-L1 blockade in urothelial cancer (dated by TCRdb to 2016 to 2017). Study-level background: Therapy was started in the mid-2010s for all patients, and atezolizumab 1,200 mg was administered intravenously every 3 weeks. Pretreatment blood TCR-seq was available for twenty-nine patients, at least one posttreatment blood collection was obtained for approximately 25 patients, and tumor TCR-seq was available for approximately 25 patients. In the same patients, pretreatment tumors underwent whole exome sequencing and RNA sequencing in addition to TCR sequencing. The study was an exploratory multi-omic analysis of somatic, immune and clinical correlates of response to PD-L1 blockade with atezolizumab in urothelial cancer. Ten or so patients reached durable clinical benefit, while some 20 patients did not. Blood samples gave median yields of about 150,000 T cells and 83,000 or so unique TCRs, along with a median clonality of approximately 0.08. Blood samples were analyzed at 3 weeks after treatment start (second dose) and at 6 weeks after treatment start. Patients had an ECOG performance status of 0 or 1 and had received between 0 and 3 prior chemotherapy regimens. Durable clinical benefit was defined as a progression-free survival longer than 6 months, and TCR features were additionally tested against progression-free survival and overall survival. Pretreatment tumor samples, along with matched peripheral blood serially collected before and after atezolizumab treatment, were subjected to TCR sequencing. About 85% of the roughly 29 patients were identified as males with urothelial cancer of bladder origin, and a prior smoking history was reported by 18 of 29 patients.

Synthetic TCR analog templates were spiked into each PCR to estimate absolute template abundance from read counts. The immunoSEQ assay was used to amplify TCRbeta CDR3 regions from genomic DNA with bias-controlled V and J gene primers. Sequencing of rearranged TCRbeta segments was performed at approximately 20X coverage. Regarding the original processing steps: Sequencing errors were corrected by clustering, and CDR3s were annotated against IMGT so that V, D and J genes could be assigned. Downstream analyses used only productive TCRbeta rearrangements, leaving out any out-of-frame or stop-codon sequences. To compute clonality, Shannon entropy was normalized by the log of the number of unique productive sequences and then subtracted from one. Fisher's exact test with Benjamini-Hochberg correction, using a cutoff of adjusted p below 0.01, was how clones that differed between time points or between blood and tumor were identified. TCRdb mirrors the immuneACCESS table, restricted to in-frame sequences. Some clones are absent from its copies; in checked studies, under half trace to an unresolved V gene, and the reason for the others is unknown. Clone size and V and J calls were adopted from that table, with D and trimming inferred from the DNA. The sample table contains 75,000 to 100,000 clones; only one count was recorded for around four fifths of them. The ten largest clones take up under 9.5% of the sample.

The trim is 0 bases for V and 6 bases for J, with a gap of 19 bases between the germline ends. CDR1 and CDR2, looked up from the germline V gene, are SGHTS and YDEGEE. The CDR3 has 17 amino acids, counting the end cysteine and phenylalanine. This entry keeps only the CDR3 DNA: 51 bases, framed from base 1. The time point label, as the study defines it: peripheral blood 6 weeks after treatment start. The cohort included some 30 patients with locally advanced or metastatic urothelial carcinoma who were treated at Memorial Sloan Kettering on a trial protocol. Peripheral blood mononuclear cells were collected pretreatment and during treatment, with between 1 and 8 total time points per patient. The Qiagen DNeasy Blood extraction kit was used to purify genomic DNA from total PBMCs and from tumor samples. Collected pretreatment and during treatment, PBMCs were isolated and stored as previously described.

About this clone itself: The target of this receptor is not known. The sample holds no much larger clone one base away, and base qualities are not on file.

Beyond this particular receptor, the publication reports: Improved progression-free and overall survival was associated with having pretreatment peripheral blood TCR clonality below the median. Because the sample size was small (n ≈ 30) and many exploratory analyses were performed, the results are intended to be hypothesis-generating. At 3 weeks after the start of treatment, tumor-associated TCR clones in peripheral blood had expanded more in patients with durable benefit (n of about 22, p = 0.022).

Source: PBMCs, taken around atezolizumab (anti-PD-L1) treatment. The sequence was collected from a man in his sixties or seventies with urothelial cancer. The sequence joins TRBV5-8 to TRBJ1-5, with the D gene not confidently named. The DNA is TGTGCCAGCAGCTTGGGGACCGGGAGGGTAGAGGGTCAGCCCCAGCATTTT. Translated, this is CASSLGTGRVEGQPQHF.